This T cell receptor beta chain was retrieved from a study of T cells in Graves' hyperthyroidism and ophthalmopathy. Study-level points and caveats: Most expanded thyroid clonotypes above 0.001 recurred in blood. Ophthalmopathy was predicted by the model a median of roughly 6.6 months ahead of onset. A model of 13 V-J pairs discriminated ophthalmopathy from stable hyperthyroidism.

Amplification of TCR beta CDR3 regions was performed using RNA transcripts as template. An initial round of RT-PCR targeting the TCR CDR3 relied on the HTBI primer set. TCRdb re-called the multiplex PCR reads through MiXCR, storing one row per CDR3 protein. The data show over 650,000 distinct CDR3 sequences, over 40% seen once. Germline-derived CDR1 and CDR2 are SQVTM and ANQGSEA. The length of the CDR3 is 13 residues. Points on this clonotype: Antigen specificity is unknown.

Patients were excluded because of uncontrolled infection, other autoimmune disease, pregnancy or lactation. The chain combines TRBV29-1 with TRBJ2-6; D gene unclear. This TCR derives from an adult man with Graves' disease, either hyperthyroidism or ophthalmopathy (not recorded which). The source material was peripheral blood or thyroid tissue (not recorded which). The CDR3 DNA reads as TGCAGTGAAGTACGGTCTGGGGCCAACGTCCTGACTTTC. Amino acids: CSEVRSGANVLTF.